The clone carrying this T cell receptor (beta chain) was detected a few times. Read sequence stops 3 residues before the CDR3 end, and the germline J gene provides the missing end. This entry comes from a study of T cell clonality in common variable immunodeficiency. Germline trimming cut 2 bases from V and 4 bases from J; bases unmatched to any gene: 0. The length of the CDR3 is 14 residues. Looked up from germline, CDR1 is WSHSY and CDR2 is SAAADI. The assay was immunoSEQ multiplex PCR, and TCRdb's table has in-frame clones only and misses some. Singletons are absent from the sample, which has about 66,000 clones.

The sequenced material came from peripheral blood mononuclear cells. The rearrangement joins TRBV10-2 to TRBJ2-5; TRBD2 matches 11 bases. The receptor's source is a person aged 18-70 years in good health. The DNA read from the CDR3 is TGCGCCAGCAGTGAGACTAGCGGGGGAGAGACC. Encoded protein: CASSETSGGET. The CDR3 as a whole reads CASSETSGGETQYF.